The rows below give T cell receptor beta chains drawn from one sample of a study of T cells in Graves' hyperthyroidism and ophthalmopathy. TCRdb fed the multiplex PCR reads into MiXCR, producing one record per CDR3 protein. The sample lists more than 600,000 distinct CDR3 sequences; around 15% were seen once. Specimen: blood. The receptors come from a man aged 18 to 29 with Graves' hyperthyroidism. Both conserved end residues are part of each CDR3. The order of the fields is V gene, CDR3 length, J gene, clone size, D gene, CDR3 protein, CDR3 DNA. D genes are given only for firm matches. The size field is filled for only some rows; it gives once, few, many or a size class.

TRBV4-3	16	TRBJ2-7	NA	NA	CASSQEGGSGGREQYF	TGCGCCAGCAGCCAAGAGGGGGGGTCAGGGGGCCGTGAGCAGTACTTC
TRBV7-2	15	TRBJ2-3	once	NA	CASSPDALSTDTQYF	TGTGCCAGCAGCCCTGACGCCCTAAGCACAGATACGCAGTATTTT
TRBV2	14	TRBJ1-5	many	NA	CASSEFKGDKPQHF	TGTGCCAGCAGTGAATTCAAGGGGGATAAGCCCCAGCATTTT
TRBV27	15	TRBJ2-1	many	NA	CASSKTGNSYNEQFF	TGTGCCAGCAGTAAGACAGGCAATTCCTACAATGAGCAGTTCTTC
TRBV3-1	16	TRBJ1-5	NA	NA	CASSQDAGASNQPQHF	TGTGCCAGCAGCCAAGATGCGGGGGCTAGCAATCAGCCCCAGCATTTT
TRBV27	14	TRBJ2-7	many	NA	CASRRYPFSYEQYF	TGTGCCAGCAGGCGGTATCCTTTCTCCTACGAGCAGTACTTC
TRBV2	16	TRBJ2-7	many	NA	CASRITARNDGGEQYF	TGTGCCAGCAGAATAACAGCTCGAAACGATGGAGGCGAGCAGTACTTC
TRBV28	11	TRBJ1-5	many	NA	CASSGDQPQHF	TGTGCCAGCAGTGGAGATCAGCCCCAGCATTTT
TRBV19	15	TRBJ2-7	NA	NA	CASSIEARGFDEQYF	TGTGCCAGTAGTATAGAAGCTCGGGGTTTCGACGAGCAGTACTTC
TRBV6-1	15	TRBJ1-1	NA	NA	CASSPQFARNTEAFF	TGTGCCAGCAGCCCCCAGTTCGCCCGTAACACTGAAGCTTTCTTT
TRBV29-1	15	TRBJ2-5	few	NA	CSAEDETAGQETQYF	TGCAGCGCTGAGGACGAGACAGCAGGCCAAGAGACCCAGTACTTC
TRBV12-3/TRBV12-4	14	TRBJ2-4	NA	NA	CASSLRGLENIQYF	TGTGCCAGCAGTTTACGGGGACTTGAAAACATTCAGTACTTC
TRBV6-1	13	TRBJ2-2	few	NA	CASSIAATGELFF	TGTGCCAGCAGTATTGCGGCCACCGGGGAGCTGTTTTTT
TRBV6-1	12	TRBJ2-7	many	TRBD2	CASTFAGGEQYF	TGTGCCAGCACCTTCGCGGGGGGCGAGCAGTACTTC
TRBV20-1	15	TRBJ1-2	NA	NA	CSARDRQQAQGGYTF	TGCAGTGCTAGAGATCGTCAGCAGGCCCAGGGTGGCTACACCTTC
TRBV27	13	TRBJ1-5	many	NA	CASKAGNNQPQHF	TGTGCCAGCAAAGCAGGGAACAATCAGCCCCAGCATTTT
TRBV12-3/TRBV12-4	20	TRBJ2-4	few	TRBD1	CASSSSRRSGGWGAKNIQYF	TGTGCCAGCAGTTCCTCACGGAGGTCAGGGGGCTGGGGGGCCAAAAACATTCAGTACTTC
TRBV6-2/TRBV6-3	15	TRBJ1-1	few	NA	CASSYARGMNTEAFF	TGTGCCAGCAGTTACGCTCGGGGGATGAACACTGAAGCTTTCTTT
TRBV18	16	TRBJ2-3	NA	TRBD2	CTSSLGTSGRANTQYF	TGTACCAGCTCCCTCGGCACTAGCGGGAGGGCTAATACGCAGTATTTT
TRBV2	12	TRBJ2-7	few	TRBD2	CASRGLAQEQYF	TGTGCCAGCAGGGGACTAGCGCAGGAGCAGTACTTC
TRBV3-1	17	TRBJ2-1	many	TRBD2	CASSQDRGRGVYNEQFF	TGTGCCAGCAGCCAAGATCGCGGGAGAGGAGTTTACAATGAGCAGTTCTTC
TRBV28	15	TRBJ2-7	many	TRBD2	CASSHPASGDYEQYF	TGTGCCAGCAGTCACCCGGCTAGCGGAGACTACGAGCAGTACTTC
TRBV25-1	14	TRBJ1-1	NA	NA	CASSEYKGNTEAFF	TGTGCCAGCAGTGAATATAAGGGGAACACTGAAGCTTTCTTT
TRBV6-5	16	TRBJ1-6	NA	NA	CASSSFEGREDSPLHF	TGTGCCAGCAGTTCCTTCGAGGGGCGCGAGGATTCACCCCTCCACTTT
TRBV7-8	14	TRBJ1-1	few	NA	CASSRRPISAEAFF	TGTGCCAGCAGCCGTAGACCTATATCCGCTGAAGCTTTCTTT
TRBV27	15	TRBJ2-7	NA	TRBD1	CASKDRGLSSYEQYF	TGTGCCAGTAAGGACAGGGGGCTGAGTTCCTACGAGCAGTACTTC
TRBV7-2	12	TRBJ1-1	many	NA	CASSPRAVGAFF	TGTGCCAGCAGCCCCCGGGCCGTCGGGGCTTTCTTT
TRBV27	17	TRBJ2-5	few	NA	CASSLSATLGGEETQYF	TGTGCCAGCAGTTTATCGGCGACCCTCGGAGGGGAAGAGACCCAGTACTTC
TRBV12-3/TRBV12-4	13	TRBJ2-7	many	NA	CASSPGLPYEQYF	TGTGCCAGCAGTCCCGGACTCCCCTACGAGCAGTACTTC
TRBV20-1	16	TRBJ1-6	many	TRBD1	CSARAPGTGGRSPLHF	TGCAGTGCTAGGGCCCCCGGGACAGGGGGTCGGTCACCCCTCCACTTT
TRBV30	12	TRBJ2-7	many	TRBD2	CAWRGTSHEQYF	TGTGCCTGGAGGGGGACTAGCCACGAGCAGTACTTC
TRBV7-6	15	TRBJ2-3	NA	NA	CASSQTTGTRDTQYF	TGTGCCAGCAGCCAAACGACGGGGACGAGAGATACGCAGTATTTT
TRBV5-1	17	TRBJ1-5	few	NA	CASSLGPGGRSNQPQHF	TGCGCCAGCAGCTTGGGCCCCGGCGGACGTAGCAATCAGCCCCAGCATTTT
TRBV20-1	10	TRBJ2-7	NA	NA	CSAGGYEQYF	TGCAGTGCGGGGGGTTACGAGCAGTACTTC
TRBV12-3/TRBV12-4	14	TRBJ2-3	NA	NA	CASSAGTTTDTQYF	TGTGCCAGCAGCGCAGGGACCACCACAGATACGCAGTATTTT
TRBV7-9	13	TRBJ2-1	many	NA	CASTPRVWDEQFF	TGTGCCAGCACCCCTCGCGTCTGGGATGAGCAGTTCTTC
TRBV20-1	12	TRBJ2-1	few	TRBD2	CSARREALEQFF	TGCAGTGCTCGGCGGGAGGCCCTTGAGCAGTTCTTC
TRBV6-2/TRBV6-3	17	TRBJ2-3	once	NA	CASRRLGQGSLTDTQYF	TGTGCCAGCAGACGACTGGGACAAGGTTCTCTAACAGATACGCAGTATTTT
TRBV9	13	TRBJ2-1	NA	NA	CASSVGQGIEQFF	TGTGCCAGCAGCGTAGGTCAGGGCATAGAGCAGTTCTTC
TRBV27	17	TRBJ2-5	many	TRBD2	CASSPEASGRAGETQYF	TGTGCCAGCAGTCCGGAGGCTAGCGGGAGGGCGGGGGAGACCCAGTACTTC
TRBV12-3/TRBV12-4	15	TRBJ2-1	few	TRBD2	CASSLLGGSPNEQFF	TGTGCCAGCAGTTTATTGGGCGGGAGTCCGAATGAGCAGTTCTTC
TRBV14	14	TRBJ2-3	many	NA	CASSQLSSTDTQYF	TGTGCCAGCAGCCAACTCTCGAGCACAGATACGCAGTATTTT
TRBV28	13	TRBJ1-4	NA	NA	CASRSSGWGKLFF	TGTGCCAGCAGATCTTCTGGGTGGGGAAAACTGTTTTTT
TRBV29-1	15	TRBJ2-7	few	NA	CSVEGGGQAGYEQYF	TGCAGCGTTGAAGGGGGGGGACAAGCGGGATACGAGCAGTACTTC
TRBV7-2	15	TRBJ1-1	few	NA	CASSSHRPPNTEAFF	TGTGCCAGCAGCTCCCACCGACCGCCGAACACTGAAGCTTTCTTT
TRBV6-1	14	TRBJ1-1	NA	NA	CASTHWGPSSEAFF	TGTGCCAGCACCCACTGGGGGCCCAGTTCTGAAGCTTTCTTT
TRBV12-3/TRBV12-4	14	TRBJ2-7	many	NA	CASSFTGGTYEQYF	TGTGCCAGCAGTTTCACCGGAGGGACCTACGAGCAGTACTTC
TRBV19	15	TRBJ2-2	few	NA	CASSIWEVNTGELFF	TGTGCCAGTAGTATATGGGAGGTAAACACCGGGGAGCTGTTTTTT
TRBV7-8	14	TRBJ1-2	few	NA	CASSASTGNYGYTF	TGTGCCAGCAGCGCTTCTACAGGGAACTATGGCTACACCTTC
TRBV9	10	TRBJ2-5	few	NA	CASTPPAQYF	TGTGCCAGCACTCCCCCGGCCCAGTACTTC
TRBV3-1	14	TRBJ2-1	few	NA	CASSRAGPYNEQFF	TGTGCCAGCAGCCGCGCGGGCCCCTACAATGAGCAGTTCTTC
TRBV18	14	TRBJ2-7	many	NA	CASSPGTNSYEQYF	TGTGCCAGCTCACCAGGGACCAACTCCTACGAGCAGTACTTC
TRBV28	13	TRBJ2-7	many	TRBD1	CASPPRGKYEQYF	TGTGCCAGCCCTCCCAGGGGGAAGTACGAGCAGTACTTC
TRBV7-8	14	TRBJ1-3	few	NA	CASSLAGGRNTIYF	TGTGCCAGCAGCCTAGCTGGGGGGAGAAACACCATATATTTT